This entry is about one T cell receptor (beta chain). The entry originates in a study of response to subunit inactivated influenza vaccine. TCRdb fed the RT-PCR reads into MiXCR, producing one record per CDR3 protein. The data contain fewer than 600,000 distinct CDR3 sequences, around 7.9% of them singletons. Germline CDR1 and CDR2: SQVTM and ANQGSEA. Between the trimmed V and J ends, which lost 5 bases and 5 bases, there was a span of 15 bases. The CDR3 has 14 residues. Material: PBMCs from blood, obtained about 24 months after vaccination. The receptor was derived from a man in his fifties or sixties who received an inactivated influenza vaccine. This sequence joins TRBV29-1 and TRBJ2-2, with D unclear. CDR3 nucleotide sequence: TGCAGCGTTCCCTCGTATCTTAGGACCGGGGAGCTGTTTTTT. This gives the protein CSVPSYLRTGELFF.